This paragraph covers one TCR beta chain sequence. PCR amplification relied on 60 Vbeta primers (plus 13 Jbeta primers). The repertoire was sequenced with immunoSEQ multiplex PCR; TCRdb's copy has only in-frame clones and lacks some. The sample has about 120,000 clones; approximately 80% are singletons. This record comes from a study of cytomegalovirus exposure and HLA in healthy donors. The sample consisted of PBMCs. This clonotype originated in a female donor in good health and CMV-seropositive.

CDR3 DNA: TGTGCCAGCAGCCCCGTCGCTAATGAAAAACTGTTTTTT. Translation gives CASSPVANEKLFF. The chain carries TRBV7-9 and TRBJ1-4, with no clear D. The germline gives CDR1 SEHNR, CDR2 FQNEAQ (reference sequence). The CDR3 runs to 13 residues. V was shortened by 5 bases and J by 3 bases, with 7 bases between the two germline ends.